This section outlines one T cell receptor (beta chain) sequence together with its context. For each CDR3 protein, TCRdb gives one entry from its re-call of the 5' RACE reads, without DNA. The sample has around 140,000 distinct CDR3 sequences. Germline-derived CDR1 and CDR2 are LGHNA and YNFKEQ. This CDR3 region has 15 residues. This entry belongs to a study of T cells expressing NK-cell markers. This TCR derives from a man younger than 35 in good health. Sequenced: blood T cells: a sorted CD56 or NKG2C T cell subset, CD4+ or CD8+ T cells, or bulk PBMC T cells (not recorded which). The V gene is TRBV4-2, the J gene TRBJ2-5; TCRdb names TRBD2, which stays unverified in the absence of DNA. The CDR3: CASSQEASGQETQYF.